A single sample is the source of the 24 T cell receptor beta chains below, sequenced in a study of metastatic and nonmetastatic thyroid tumors. With MiXCR, TCRdb called clones anew from the PCR reads. The sample consists of roughly 8,000 clones, around a quarter of them appearing once. Thyroid surgery took place with no prior treatment in any patient. Sample: tumor tissue. The receptor source for this set is a female donor with papillary thyroid cancer or a benign thyroid nodule (not recorded which). Some clones in this sample may be carry-over from other donors' samples.

This clone has a handful of counts. The rearrangement joins TRBV15 to TRBJ2-2; D unresolved. The germline gives CDR1 LNHNV, CDR2 YYDKDF (reference sequence). The CDR3 loop spans 15 amino acids. V lost 0 bases and J lost 0, with 5 bases in between. CDR3 DNA sequence: TGTGCCACCAGCAGAGACCGGGCGAACACCGGGGAGCTGTTTTTT. This translates into CATSRDRANTGELFF.

This sequence joins TRBV7-3 and TRBJ1-1, with a possible D match to TRBD1 (5 bases). The CDR3 loop spans 13 amino acids. Trimming left V 2 bases short and J 7 bases short, with 11 bases between. CDR1 SGHTA and CDR2 FQGTGA come from the germline V gene. This CDR3 is CASSLVRTNEAFF. CDR3 DNA sequence: TGTGCCAGCAGCTTAGTAAGGACAAATGAAGCTTTCTTT.

This clone is medium-sized. CDR3 nucleotide sequence: TGTGCCAGCTTGGACAGCCATAGCAATCAGCCCCAGCATTTT. Translated: CASLDSHSNQPQHF. The chain joins TRBV6-1 to TRBJ1-5; perhaps TRBD1 as D (6 bases). Germline CDR1 and CDR2: MNHNS and SASEGT. CDR3 size: 14 residues. Trimming took 8 bases from V and 0 from J, leaving 11 bases between them.

The rearrangement uses TRBV6-1 and TRBJ2-7; perhaps D is TRBD1 or TRBD2 (5 bases each). CDR1 is MNHNS and CDR2 is SASEGT in the germline V gene. CDR3 length: 15 residues. Trimming took 8 bases from V and 3 from J, leaving 20 bases between them. The CDR3 DNA sequence: TGTGCCAGCCTCCACGAGGGCCTCGGACACTACGAGCAGTACTTC. Amino acid sequence: CASLHEGLGHYEQYF.

This clone was observed a handful of times. The V call is TRBV6-1, the J call TRBJ2-7; TRBD2 agrees at 10 bases. Unmatched junction bases numbered 5, after V lost 5 bases and J lost 4 bases. CDR1 MNHNS and CDR2 SASEGT come from the germline V gene. The CDR3 has 14 residues. The CDR3 sequence: CASSRASGSYEQYF. Here the CDR3 DNA reads TGTGCCAGCAGTAGGGCTAGCGGGAGTTACGAGCAGTACTTC.

This clone was picked up a small number of times. This chain joins TRBV27 and TRBJ1-5, with D perhaps matching TRBD1 (6 bases). Germline loops: CDR1 MNHEY, CDR2 SMNVEV (reference sequence). Trimming cost V 0 bases and J 3 bases, with 12 bases left between them. The CDR3 has 16 residues. CDR3 in DNA: TGTGCCAGCAGTTTATCGGGCAGGGGTGACAATCAGCCCCAGCATTTT. It specifies CASSLSGRGDNQPQHF.

The rearrangement joins TRBV6-2 or TRBV6-3 to TRBJ2-7, with D unclear. Trimming took 7 bases from V and 2 from J, leaving 12 bases between them. The length of the CDR3 is 13 residues. Germline assignment: CDR1 MNHEY and CDR2 SVGEGT. CDR3 sequence reads: CASTGTWPYEQYF. The CDR3 coding sequence is TGTGCCAGCACCGGCACCTGGCCCTACGAGCAGTACTTC.

J is TRBJ2-7 and V is TRBV12-5, with TRBD2 as a possible D gene (6 bases). Trimming took 0 bases from V and 7 from J, leaving 16 bases between them. The CDR3 is made up of 15 amino acids. Germline loops: CDR1 LGHNT, CDR2 FRNRAP. The CDR3 loop reads CASGLVALGLEEQYF. CDR3 nucleotide sequence: TGTGCTAGTGGTTTGGTAGCCCTGGGACTCGAGGAGCAGTACTTC.

This clone has ten or more counts. V gene TRBV7-2 combines with J gene TRBJ2-7; 7 bases map to TRBD1. Losses at the gene ends were 3 bases for V and 5 bases for J; bases not matched to a gene: 7. The CDR3 is 14 amino acids. CDR1 and CDR2 from the germline V gene are SGHTA and FQGNSA. CDR3 sequence reads: CASSFNRGDHEQYF. CDR3 coding DNA: TGTGCCAGCAGCTTTAACAGGGGTGATCACGAGCAGTACTTC.

Points on this clone: This may be a read error: a much more frequent sequence differs by one nucleotide. The CDR3 end shows no conserved phenylalanine or tryptophan, and so a read error is likely. V is TRBV20-1 and J is TRBJ1-4; D is possibly TRBD1 (6 bases). The length of the CDR3 is 14 residues. Germline CDR1 reads DFQATT; CDR2 reads SNEGSKA (reference sequence). CDR3 sequence: CSALTVGGAEILFL. The CDR3 region has the DNA TGCAGTGCTCTGACCGTGGGGGGCGCTGAAATACTGTTTCTT.

This clone was seen more than once but under ten times. This chain uses TRBV6-1 with TRBJ2-1; 8 bases fit TRBD2. Trimming cost V 5 bases and J 2 bases; bases outside gene matches: 5. Per the germline V gene, CDR1 is MNHNS and CDR2 is SASEGT. The CDR3 totals 15 residues. CDR3 sequence reads: CASSLSGATYNEQFF. As DNA, the CDR3 is TGTGCCAGCAGTCTTAGCGGGGCCACCTACAATGAGCAGTTCTTC.

Worth noting for this clone: The CDR3 carries no conserved terminal phenylalanine or tryptophan, so it likely arises from a read error. The CDR3 loop is CASSDGQGDAATQYV. As DNA, the CDR3 is TGTGCCAGCAGTGACGGACAGGGTGATGCAGCAACGCAGTATGTT. The gene calls are TRBV6-2 or TRBV6-3 and TRBJ2-3, with TRBD1 matching over 8 bases. The trim removed 5 bases at V and 9 bases at J, leaving 13 bases unmatched. The CDR3 is 15 residues long. Germline assignment: CDR1 MNHEY and CDR2 SVGEGT.

J is TRBJ2-7 and V is TRBV27; 7 positions agree with TRBD2. J lost 7 bases, V lost 5 bases, and 11 bases had no gene match. The CDR3 sequence is 14 residues long. CDR1 is MNHEY and CDR2 is SMNVEV in the germline V gene (reference sequence). Written as DNA, the CDR3 is TGTGCCAGCAGTACCATGGGGGGAGGGCCTGAGCAGTACTTC. Its protein is CASSTMGGGPEQYF.

The DNA of the CDR3 is TGCGCCAGCAGCTTGGGTGGGGGCACTGAAGCTTTCTTT. Its protein is CASSLGGGTEAFF. The rearrangement uses TRBV5-1 and TRBJ1-1, with a weak D call TRBD1 (5 bases). Germline assignment: CDR1 SGHRS and CDR2 YFSETQ. Trimming left V 0 bases short and J 4 bases short, with 7 bases between. The CDR3 loop spans 13 amino acids.

This clone was seen only a few times. The V call is TRBV2, the J call TRBJ1-1, with TRBD1 identical over 7 bases. With 7 bases clipped from V and 1 base from J, the junction kept 3 bases outside the gene matches. The CDR3 sequence is 13 residues long. The germline CDR1 and CDR2 sequences are SNHLY and FYNNEI. The CDR3 here is CASMGQWNTEAFF. CDR3 DNA sequence: TGTGCCAGCATGGGACAGTGGAACACTGAAGCTTTCTTT.

This clone has a single count. CDR3 sequence reads: CASSLGGLDGYTF. The CDR3 DNA reads TGTGCCAGCAGTTTGGGGGGCTTAGATGGCTACACCTTC. The rearrangement links TRBV27 to TRBJ1-2, with TRBD1 as a possible D gene (6 bases). Germline values: CDR1 MNHEY, CDR2 SMNVEV (reference sequence). With 3 bases removed from V and 6 bases from J, the gap between germline ends came to 11 bases. The CDR3 runs to 13 residues.

By share of the sample, this clone is medium-sized. The chain is built from TRBV6-1 and TRBJ1-3, with unresolved D. Germline CDR1 is MNHNS and CDR2 is SASEGT. The CDR3 spans 16 residues. Trimming stripped 4 bases from V and 0 bases from J, with 13 bases between. The chain's CDR3 is CASSGIRRISGNTIYF. As DNA, the CDR3 is TGTGCCAGCAGTGGGATAAGACGGATCTCTGGAAACACCATATATTTT.

The chain uses TRBV6-1 and TRBJ2-1, with TRBD2 matching 7 bases. This CDR3 contains 14 residues. The ends lost 6 bases at V and 5 bases at J; junction bases unmatched: 7. Per the germline V gene, CDR1 is MNHNS and CDR2 is SASEGT. CDR3 region: CASRGGGRNNEQFF. In nucleotides, the CDR3 is TGTGCCAGCAGGGGGGGAGGGAGAAACAATGAGCAGTTCTTC.

This clone was observed a handful of times. The V gene is TRBV12-5, the J gene TRBJ1-2; unclear D gene. The germline V and J ends were trimmed by 6 bases and 4 bases, with 15 bases remaining between them. The CDR3 runs to 14 residues. Germline CDR1 is LGHNT and CDR2 is FRNRAP. CDR3 nucleotides: TGTGCTAGTGGACCCGGCGGGTATGGCTATGGCTACACCTTC. Translation gives CASGPGGYGYGYTF.

This clone showed up just a few times. CDR3 residues: CAIRPTGTGELFF. The CDR3 DNA reads as TGTGCCATTAGACCTACCGGCACCGGGGAGCTGTTTTTT. The genes are TRBV27 and TRBJ2-2; no clear D gene. The CDR3 runs to 13 residues. Germline V gives CDR1 MNHEY, CDR2 SMNVEV (reference sequence). Trimming removed 10 bases at V and 4 bases at J, with 13 bases between.

With regard to this clone: The junction and the germline gene differ at one end; a read error may be behind it. The rearrangement uses TRBV10-3 and TRBJ2-3; D is possibly TRBD2 (5 bases). CDR3 length: 15 amino acids. Germline values: CDR1 ENHRY, CDR2 SYGVKD. This chain's CDR3 is CAITQSASSTYTQYF. The CDR3 DNA is TGTGCGATCACCCAAAGCGCTTCTAGCACATATACGCAGTACTTT.

This clone is labeled medium-sized. The chain is built from TRBV10-1 and TRBJ2-1, with D possibly matching TRBD1 (6 bases). Trimming took off 6 bases at V and 4 bases at J, with 19 bases between the two ends. The CDR3 consists of 16 residues. Per the germline V gene, CDR1 is WNHNN and CDR2 is SYGVQD (reference sequence). Written as DNA, the CDR3 is TGCGCCAGCAGCTATGACCGGGACATCGGATACAATGAGCAGTTCTTC. Amino acids: CASSYDRDIGYNEQFF.

This clone is medium-sized (0.01 to 0.1%) within its sample. The rearrangement uses TRBV2 and TRBJ2-7; perhaps TRBD2 as D (6 bases). Germline CDR1 SNHLY, CDR2 FYNNEI. The CDR3 consists of 14 residues. Trimming cost V 3 bases and J 5 bases, with 14 bases left between them. Here the CDR3 DNA reads TGTGCCAGCAGTGATGAGGAGGGCTCGGACGAGCAGTACTTC. Its translation is CASSDEEGSDEQYF.

The chain recombines TRBV4-3 with TRBJ2-7; perhaps TRBD1 as D (6 bases). Trimming took off 1 base at V and 7 bases at J, with 11 bases between the two ends. CDR3 size: 13 residues. Per the germline V gene, CDR1 is LGHNA and CDR2 is YSLEER. The CDR3 DNA follows: TGCGCCAGCAGCCAAGCGGGTCAGGGGGAGCAGTACTTC. This translates into CASSQAGQGEQYF.